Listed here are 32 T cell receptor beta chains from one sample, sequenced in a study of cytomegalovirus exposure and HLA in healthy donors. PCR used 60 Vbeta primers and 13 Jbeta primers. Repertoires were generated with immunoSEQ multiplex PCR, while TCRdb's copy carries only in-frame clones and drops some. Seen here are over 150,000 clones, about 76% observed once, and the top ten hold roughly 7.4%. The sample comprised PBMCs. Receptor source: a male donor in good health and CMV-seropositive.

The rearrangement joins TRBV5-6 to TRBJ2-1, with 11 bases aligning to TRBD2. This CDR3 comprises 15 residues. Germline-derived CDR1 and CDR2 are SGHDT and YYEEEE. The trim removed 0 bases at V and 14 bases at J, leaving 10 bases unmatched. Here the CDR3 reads CASSLALAGAAVEFF. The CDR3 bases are TGTGCCAGCAGCTTGGCACTAGCGGGGGCCGCGGTGGAGTTCTTC.

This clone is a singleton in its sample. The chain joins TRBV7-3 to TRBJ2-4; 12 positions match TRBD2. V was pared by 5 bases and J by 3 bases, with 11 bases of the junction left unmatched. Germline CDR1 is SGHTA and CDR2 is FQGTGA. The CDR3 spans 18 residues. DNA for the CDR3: TGTGCCAGCAGCCCGCTAGCGGGGGGGCCTCGGGTCAAAAACATTCAGTACTTC. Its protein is CASSPLAGGPRVKNIQYF.

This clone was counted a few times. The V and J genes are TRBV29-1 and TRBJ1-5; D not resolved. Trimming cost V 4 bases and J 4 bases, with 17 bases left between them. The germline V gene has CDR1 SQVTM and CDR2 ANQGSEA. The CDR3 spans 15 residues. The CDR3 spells CSVADGVLGNQPQHF. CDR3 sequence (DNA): TGCAGCGTTGCCGACGGAGTTTTGGGTAATCAGCCCCAGCATTTT.

CDR3 DNA sequence: TGCGCCAGCAGCCAAGGCGGTGGGGGGAATCAGCCCCAGCATTTT. Its protein product is CASSQGGGGNQPQHF. The chain uses TRBV4-3 and TRBJ1-5, with D possibly TRBD1 on 5 matching bases. The CDR3 covers 15 residues. The V gene's germline CDR1 is LGHNA and CDR2 YSLEER. The V end lost 1 base, the J end lost 4 bases, and 11 bases lay between the germline ends.

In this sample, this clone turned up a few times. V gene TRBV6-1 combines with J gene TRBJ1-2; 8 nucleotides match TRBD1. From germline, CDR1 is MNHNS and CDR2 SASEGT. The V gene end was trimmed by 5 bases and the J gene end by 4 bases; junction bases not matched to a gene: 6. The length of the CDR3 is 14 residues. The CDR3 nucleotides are TGTGCCAGCAGTCCCCGGACAGGGCTCTATGGCTACACCTTC. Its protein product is CASSPRTGLYGYTF.

CDR3 residues: CASSLEGGSGNTIYF. CDR3 DNA: TGCGCCAGCAGCTTGGAGGGAGGCTCTGGAAACACCATATATTTT. This chain connects TRBV5-1 to TRBJ1-3; no firm D call. Germline V gene data show CDR1 as SGHRS and CDR2 as YFSETQ. The CDR3 runs 15 residues. With 0 bases removed from V and 0 bases from J, the gap between germline ends came to 7 bases.

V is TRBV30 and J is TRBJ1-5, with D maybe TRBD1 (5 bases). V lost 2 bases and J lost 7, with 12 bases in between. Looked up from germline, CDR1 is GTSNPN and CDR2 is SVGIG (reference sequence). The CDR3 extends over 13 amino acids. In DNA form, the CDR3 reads TGTGCCTGGAGTAAAGGGGAGGGGCAGCCCCAGCATTTT. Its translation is CAWSKGEGQPQHF.

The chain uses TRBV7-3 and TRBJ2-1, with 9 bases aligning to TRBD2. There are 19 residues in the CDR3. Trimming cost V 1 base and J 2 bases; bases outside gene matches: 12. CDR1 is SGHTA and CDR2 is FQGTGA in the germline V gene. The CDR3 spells CASSLMAGGLGGPYNEQFF. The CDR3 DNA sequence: TGTGCCAGCAGCTTAATGGCGGGGGGGCTAGGAGGTCCCTACAATGAGCAGTTCTTC.

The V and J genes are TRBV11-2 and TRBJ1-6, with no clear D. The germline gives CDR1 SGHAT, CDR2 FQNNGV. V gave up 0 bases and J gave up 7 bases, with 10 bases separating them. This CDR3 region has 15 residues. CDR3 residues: CASSLEGAENSPLHF. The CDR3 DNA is TGTGCCAGCAGCTTAGAAGGAGCCGAAAATTCACCCCTCCACTTT.

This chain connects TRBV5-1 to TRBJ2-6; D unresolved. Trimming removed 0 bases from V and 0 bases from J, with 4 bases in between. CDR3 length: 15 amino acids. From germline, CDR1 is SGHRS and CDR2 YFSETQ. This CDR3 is CASSLGDSGANVLTF. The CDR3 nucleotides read TGCGCCAGCAGCTTGGGAGACTCTGGGGCCAACGTCCTGACTTTC.

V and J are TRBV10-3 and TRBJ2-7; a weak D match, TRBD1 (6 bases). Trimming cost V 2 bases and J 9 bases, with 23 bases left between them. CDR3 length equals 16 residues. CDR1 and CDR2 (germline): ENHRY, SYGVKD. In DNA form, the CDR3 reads TGTGCCATCAGTGAGGTGGACAGTTGGTACGAGCTCGGGCAGTACTTC. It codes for CAISEVDSWYELGQYF.

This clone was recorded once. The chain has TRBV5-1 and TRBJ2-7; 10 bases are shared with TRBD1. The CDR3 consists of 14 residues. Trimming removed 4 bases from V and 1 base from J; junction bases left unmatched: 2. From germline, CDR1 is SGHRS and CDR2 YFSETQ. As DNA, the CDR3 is TGCGCCAGCAGCCCGGGACAGGGGTCCTACGAGCAGTACTTC. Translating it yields CASSPGQGSYEQYF.

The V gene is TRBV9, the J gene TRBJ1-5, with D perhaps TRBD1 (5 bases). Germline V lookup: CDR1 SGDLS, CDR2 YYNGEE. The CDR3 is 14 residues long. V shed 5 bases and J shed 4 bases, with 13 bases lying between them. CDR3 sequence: CASSQGQMNQPQHF. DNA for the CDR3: TGTGCCAGCAGTCAGGGCCAGATGAATCAGCCCCAGCATTTT.

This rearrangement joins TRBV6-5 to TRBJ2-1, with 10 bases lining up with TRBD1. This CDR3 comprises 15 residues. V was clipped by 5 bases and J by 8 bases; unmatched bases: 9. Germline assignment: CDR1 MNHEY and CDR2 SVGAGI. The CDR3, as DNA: TGTGCCAGCAGTCTACAAGGGACAGGGGACTATGAGCAGTTCTTC. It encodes CASSLQGTGDYEQFF.

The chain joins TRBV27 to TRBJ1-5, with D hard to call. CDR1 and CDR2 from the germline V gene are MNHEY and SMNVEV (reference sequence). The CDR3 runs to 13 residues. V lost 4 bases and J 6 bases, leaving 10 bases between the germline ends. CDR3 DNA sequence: TGTGCCAGCAGTTGGCAGGTATCTCAGCCCCAGCATTTT. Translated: CASSWQVSQPQHF.

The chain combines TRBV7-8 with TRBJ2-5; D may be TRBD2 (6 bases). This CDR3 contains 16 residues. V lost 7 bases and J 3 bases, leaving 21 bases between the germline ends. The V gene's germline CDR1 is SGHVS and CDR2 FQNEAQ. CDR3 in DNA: TGTGCCAGCACCTCTCAGCGGGCGCGAAGGGAAGAGACCCAGTACTTC. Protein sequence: CASTSQRARREETQYF.

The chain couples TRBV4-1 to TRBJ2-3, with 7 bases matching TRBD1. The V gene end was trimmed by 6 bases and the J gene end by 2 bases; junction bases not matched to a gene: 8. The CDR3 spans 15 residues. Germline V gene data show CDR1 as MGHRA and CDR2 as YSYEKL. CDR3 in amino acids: CASSSGTVYTDTQYF. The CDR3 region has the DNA TGCGCCAGCAGTTCCGGGACAGTCTACACAGATACGCAGTATTTT.

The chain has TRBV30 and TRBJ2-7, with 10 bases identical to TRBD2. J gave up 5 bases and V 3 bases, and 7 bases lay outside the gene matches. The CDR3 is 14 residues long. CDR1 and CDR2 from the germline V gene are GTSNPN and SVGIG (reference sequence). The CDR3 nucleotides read TGTGCCTGGAGGGGGGGACTAGCGCACCACGAGCAGTACTTC. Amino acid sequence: CAWRGGLAHHEQYF.

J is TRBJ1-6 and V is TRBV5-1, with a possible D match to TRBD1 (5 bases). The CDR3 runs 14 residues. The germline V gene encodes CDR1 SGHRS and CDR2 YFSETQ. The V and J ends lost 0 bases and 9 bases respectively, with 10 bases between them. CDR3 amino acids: CASSLEGTRSPLHF. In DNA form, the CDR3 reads TGCGCCAGCAGCTTGGAGGGGACTCGTTCACCCCTCCACTTT.

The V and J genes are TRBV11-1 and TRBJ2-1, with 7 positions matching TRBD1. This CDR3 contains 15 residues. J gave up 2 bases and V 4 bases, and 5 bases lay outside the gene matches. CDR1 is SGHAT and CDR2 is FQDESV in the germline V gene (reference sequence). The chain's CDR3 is CASSSDRAAYNEQFF. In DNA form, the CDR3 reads TGTGCCAGCAGCTCCGACAGGGCTGCCTACAATGAGCAGTTCTTC.

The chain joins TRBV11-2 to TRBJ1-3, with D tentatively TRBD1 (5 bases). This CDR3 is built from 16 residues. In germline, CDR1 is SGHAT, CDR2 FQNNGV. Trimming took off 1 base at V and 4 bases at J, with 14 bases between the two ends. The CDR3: CASSLGAGLTGNTIYF. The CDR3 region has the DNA TGTGCCAGCAGCTTAGGGGCAGGGTTGACGGGAAACACCATATATTTT. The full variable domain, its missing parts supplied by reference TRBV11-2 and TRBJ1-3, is EAGVAQSPRYKIIEKRQSVAFWCNPISGHATLYWYQQILGQGPKLLIQFQNNGVVDDSQLPKDRFSAERLKGVDSTLKIQPAKLEDSAVYLCASSLGAGLTGNTIYFGEGSWLTVV.

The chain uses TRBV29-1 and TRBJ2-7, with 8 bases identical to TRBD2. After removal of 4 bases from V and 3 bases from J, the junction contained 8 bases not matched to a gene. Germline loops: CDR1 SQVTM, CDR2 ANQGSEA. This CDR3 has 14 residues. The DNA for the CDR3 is TGCAGCGTTGTGGGGTCCAGCGGGGGCTACGAGCAGTACTTC. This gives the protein CSVVGSSGGYEQYF.

This CDR3 reads CASSPLSGGNTGELFF. DNA for the CDR3: TGTGCCAGCTCACCCCTGTCCGGCGGGAATACCGGGGAGCTGTTTTTT. V and J are TRBV18 and TRBJ2-2; perhaps TRBD2 as D (6 bases). The CDR3 is 16 residues long. V was cut by 3 bases and J by 5 bases, with 16 bases left in between. Germline CDR1 and CDR2: KGHSH and LQKENI.

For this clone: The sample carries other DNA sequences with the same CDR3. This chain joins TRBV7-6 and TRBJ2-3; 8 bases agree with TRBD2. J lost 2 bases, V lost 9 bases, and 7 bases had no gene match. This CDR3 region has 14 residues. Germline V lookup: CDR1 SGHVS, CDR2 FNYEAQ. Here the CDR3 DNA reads TGTGCCAGTAGTTGGGGACTAGACACAGATACGCAGTATTTT. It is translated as CASSWGLDTDTQYF.

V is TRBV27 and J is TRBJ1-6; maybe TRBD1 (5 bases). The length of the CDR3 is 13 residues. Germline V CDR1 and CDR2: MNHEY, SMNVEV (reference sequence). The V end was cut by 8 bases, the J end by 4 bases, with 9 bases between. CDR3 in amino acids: CASGTRYNSPLHF. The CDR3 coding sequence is TGTGCCAGCGGGACTCGGTATAATTCACCCCTCCACTTT.

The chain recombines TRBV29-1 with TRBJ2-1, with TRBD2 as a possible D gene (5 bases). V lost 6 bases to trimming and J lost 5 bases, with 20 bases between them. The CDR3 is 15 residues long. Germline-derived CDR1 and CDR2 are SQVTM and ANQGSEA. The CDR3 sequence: CSVSDSPSYHNEQFF. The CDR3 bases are TGCAGCGTCTCGGACTCTCCTAGTTACCACAATGAGCAGTTCTTC.

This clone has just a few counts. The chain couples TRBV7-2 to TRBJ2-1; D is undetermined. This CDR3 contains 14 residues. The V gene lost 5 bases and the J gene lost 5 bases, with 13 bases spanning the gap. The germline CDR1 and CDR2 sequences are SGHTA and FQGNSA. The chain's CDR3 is CASSPRGSNNEQFF. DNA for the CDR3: TGTGCCAGCAGCCCCCGAGGTAGCAACAATGAGCAGTTCTTC.

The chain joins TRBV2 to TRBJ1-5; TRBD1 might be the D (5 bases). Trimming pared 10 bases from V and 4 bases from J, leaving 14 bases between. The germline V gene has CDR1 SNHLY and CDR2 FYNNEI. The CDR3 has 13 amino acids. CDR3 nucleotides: TGTGCCAACAGGCGCGGGGAAAATCAGCCCCAGCATTTT. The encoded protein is CANRRGENQPQHF.

CDR3 residues: CASTSDRVGYTF. The CDR3 bases are TGTGCCAGCACCTCTGACCGGGTGGGCTACACCTTC. The chain joins TRBV6-6 to TRBJ1-2; D not resolved. V dropped 7 bases and J dropped 8 bases, with 14 bases sitting between them. The CDR3 is made up of 12 amino acids. The V gene's germline CDR1 is MNHNY and CDR2 SVGAGI (reference sequence).

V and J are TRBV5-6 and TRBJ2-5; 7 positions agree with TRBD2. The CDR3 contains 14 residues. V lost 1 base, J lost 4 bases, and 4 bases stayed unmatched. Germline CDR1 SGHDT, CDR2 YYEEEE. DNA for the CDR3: TGTGCCAGCAGCTTGAGGCTAGCGGCAGAGACCCAGTACTTC. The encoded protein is CASSLRLAAETQYF.

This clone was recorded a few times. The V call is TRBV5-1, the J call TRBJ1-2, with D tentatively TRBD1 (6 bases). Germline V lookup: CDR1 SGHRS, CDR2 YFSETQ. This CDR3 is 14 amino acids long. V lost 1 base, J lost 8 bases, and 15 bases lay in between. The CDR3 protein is CASSLTGRGRGYTF. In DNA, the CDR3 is TGCGCCAGCAGCTTGACAGGGAGGGGACGGGGCTACACCTTC.

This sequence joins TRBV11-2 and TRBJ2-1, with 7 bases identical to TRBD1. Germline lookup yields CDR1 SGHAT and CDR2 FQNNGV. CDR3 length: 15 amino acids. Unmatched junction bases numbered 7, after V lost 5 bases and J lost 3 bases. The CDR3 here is CASSTGQNYYNEQFF. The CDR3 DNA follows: TGTGCCAGCAGCACGGGACAGAATTACTACAATGAGCAGTTCTTC.